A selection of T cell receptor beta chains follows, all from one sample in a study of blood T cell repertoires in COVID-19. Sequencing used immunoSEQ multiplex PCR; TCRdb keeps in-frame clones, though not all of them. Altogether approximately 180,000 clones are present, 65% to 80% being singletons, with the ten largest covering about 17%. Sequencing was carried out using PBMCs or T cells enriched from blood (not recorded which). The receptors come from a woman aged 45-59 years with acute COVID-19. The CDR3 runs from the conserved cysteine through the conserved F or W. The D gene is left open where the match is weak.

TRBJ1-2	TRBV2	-	CASSEYREYGYTF
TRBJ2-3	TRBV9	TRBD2	CASSGRGRTDTQYF
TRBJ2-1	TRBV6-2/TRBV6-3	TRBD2	CASSSHSSGLANEQFF
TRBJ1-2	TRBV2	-	CASSAISGDGYTF
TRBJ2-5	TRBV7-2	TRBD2	CASSLVGGGGQETQYF
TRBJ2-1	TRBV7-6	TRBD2	CASSPGREYNEQFF
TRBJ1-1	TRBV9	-	CASSVAQGNTEAFF
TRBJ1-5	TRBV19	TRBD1	CARRTGKENQPQHF
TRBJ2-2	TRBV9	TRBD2	CASSAGGSRLTGELFF
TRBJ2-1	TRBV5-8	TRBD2	CASSLAGSASGYNEQFF
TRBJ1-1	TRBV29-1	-	CSAREGAATEAFF
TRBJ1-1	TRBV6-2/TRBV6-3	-	CASSLRDTVGKAFF
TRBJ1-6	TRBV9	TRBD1	CASRQAGGSPLHF
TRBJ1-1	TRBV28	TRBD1	CASSLFQPFRGREMNTEAFF
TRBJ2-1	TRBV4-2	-	CASSQDGASSYNEQFF
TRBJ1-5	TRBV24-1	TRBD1	CATRDRGNQPQHF
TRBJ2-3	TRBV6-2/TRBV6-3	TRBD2	CASSSAGPSTDTQYF